The 23 T cell receptor beta chains below all came from one sample that was sequenced in a study of human T cells and chemical hapten exposure (dated by TCRdb to about 2021). The time point label corresponds to: pre-sensitization, week 0. Read against the paper, the sample's treatment or condition label means: therapeutic diphenylcyclopropenone sensitization with weekly scalp DPC. The method behind the library was RACE. TCRdb lists the instrument as NextSeq 500. TCRdb redid the processing of the public reads, applying fastp at Q25 and MiXCR, and retained in-frame beta chains. Rows with a matching CDR3 protein are joined into one entry that keeps the most common DNA and genes. The sample table contains around 350,000 distinct CDR3 sequences; only one count was recorded for around 5% of them. The biggest ten clones account for less than 9% of the sample. The material sequenced was whole blood, taken in connection with sensitization to the hapten diphenylcyclopropenone (DPC). These receptors came from a woman aged 18-29 years with alopecia areata. Some clones in this sample may be carry-over from other donors' samples.

This clonotype was seen only a few times. The chain employs TRBV7-9 and TRBJ1-1; D not resolved. V was shortened by 1 base and J by 7 bases, with 7 bases between the two germline ends. The CDR3 runs 12 residues. Germline CDR1 and CDR2: SEHNR and FQNEAQ (reference sequence). The CDR3: CASSLGPGEAFF. CDR3 coding DNA: TGTGCCAGCAGCTTAGGGCCAGGTGAAGCTTTCTTT.

V and J are TRBV7-9 and TRBJ2-1, with TRBD2 matching over 9 bases. CDR1 and CDR2 from the germline V gene are SEHNR and FQNEAQ (reference sequence). CDR3 length: 18 residues. The ends lost 5 bases at V and 2 bases at J; junction bases unmatched: 13. This CDR3 is CASSPRERGGATYNEQFF. CDR3 nucleotide sequence: TGTGCCAGCAGCCCCCGAGAGCGCGGGGGGGCTACCTACAATGAGCAGTTCTTC. Full variable domain (outside the CDR3, taken from reference TRBV7-9 and TRBJ2-1): DTGVSQNPRHKITKRGQNVTFRCDPISEHNRLYWYRQTLGQGPEFLTYFQNEAQLEKSRLLSDRFSAERPKGSFSTLEIQRTEQGDSAMYLCASSPRERGGATYNEQFFGPGTRLTVL.

A few counts support this clonotype. V gene TRBV20-1 combines with J gene TRBJ2-3, with 9 bases that match TRBD2. The CDR3 runs 15 residues. Germline-derived CDR1 and CDR2 are DFQATT and SNEGSKA (reference sequence). The junction had 10 bases not matched to a gene; V was cut back by 6 bases and J by 3 bases. The CDR3 sequence: CSALRSSGATDTQYF. The CDR3 DNA reads TGCAGTGCCCTTAGATCTAGCGGGGCAACAGATACGCAGTATTTT.

This clonotype was found a few times. The chain combines TRBV4-1 with TRBJ2-3; no reliable D call. Per the germline V gene, CDR1 is MGHRA and CDR2 is YSYEKL. The ends were cut back, 0 bases at V and 0 bases at J, with 7 bases in the middle. The CDR3 totals 15 residues. This CDR3 is CASSQDALSTDTQYF. CDR3 sequence (DNA): TGCGCCAGCAGCCAAGATGCCCTTAGCACAGATACGCAGTATTTT.

This clonotype was detected only a few times. The gene calls are TRBV7-2 and TRBJ2-3; D is uncertain. Germline CDR1 is SGHTA and CDR2 is FQGNSA. V was clipped by 5 bases and J by 6 bases, with 15 bases between them. The CDR3 contains 14 residues. The CDR3 reads CASSPKDQFDTQYF. The CDR3 DNA reads as TGTGCCAGCAGCCCGAAGGACCAATTCGATACGCAGTATTTT.

This clonotype was detected a few times. V usage is TRBV20-1 and J usage is TRBJ2-3, with 9 positions matching TRBD2. Unmatched junction bases numbered 9, after V lost 1 base and J lost 4 bases. Per the germline V gene, CDR1 is DFQATT and CDR2 is SNEGSKA (reference sequence). The CDR3 covers 16 residues. In DNA form, the CDR3 reads TGCAGTGCTAGAGTCGGGCGGGGGGGCCTGGCAGATACGCAGTATTTT. It yields the protein CSARVGRGGLADTQYF.

This clonotype was seen repeatedly, ten times or more. This sequence joins TRBV2 and TRBJ2-7; weak D call: TRBD1 (6 bases). V lost 7 bases to trimming and J lost 0 bases, with 13 bases between them. Germline values: CDR1 SNHLY, CDR2 FYNNEI. The length of the CDR3 is 14 residues. The CDR3 protein is CASTQGSLSYEQYF. The DNA of the CDR3 is TGTGCCAGCACCCAGGGGTCTCTCTCCTACGAGCAGTACTTC.

This clonotype was seen a handful of times. The rearrangement links TRBV6-6 to TRBJ1-4; possibly TRBD1 for D (6 bases). Trimming took off 5 bases at V and 12 bases at J, with 25 bases between the two ends. The CDR3 contains 16 residues. Per the germline V gene, CDR1 is MNHNY and CDR2 is SVGAGI (reference sequence). The chain's CDR3 is CASSRAAGHSWEELFF. DNA of the CDR3: TGTGCCAGCAGTCGCGCCGCGGGACATTCTTGGGAAGAACTGTTTTTT.

Written as DNA, the CDR3 is TGTGCCAGCAGCCCACTCGAGGGCAGGGTGGACACTGAAGCTTTCTTT. Translated: CASSPLEGRVDTEAFF. The chain combines TRBV11-2 with TRBJ1-1, with D maybe TRBD1 (5 bases). Germline CDR1 reads SGHAT; CDR2 reads FQNNGV. CDR3 size: 16 residues. V was shortened by 5 bases and J by 3 bases, with 19 bases between the two germline ends.

The sample holds many counts of this clonotype. The rearrangement uses TRBV3-1 and TRBJ2-2; D gene uncertain. The germline V and J ends were trimmed by 7 bases and 2 bases, with 5 bases remaining between them. Germline assignment: CDR1 LGHDT and CDR2 YNNKEL (reference sequence). The CDR3 has 12 residues. The CDR3 loop reads CASTANTGELFF. The CDR3 DNA is TGTGCCAGCACGGCTAACACCGGGGAGCTGTTTTTT.

Many counts were recorded for this clonotype. The CDR3 region has the DNA TGTGCCAGCAGACCCCTCGCGAGGGGTCTCTCCGGGGAGCTGTTTTTT. It is translated as CASRPLARGLSGELFF. The V call is TRBV6-5, the J call TRBJ2-2; D might be TRBD1 or TRBD2, each matching 5 bases. Deletions cut 6 bases from V and 6 bases from J, with 20 bases between. The CDR3 extends over 16 amino acids. Germline V gene data show CDR1 as MNHEY and CDR2 as SVGAGI.

This clonotype was observed a few times. V is TRBV9 and J is TRBJ2-7, with 12 nucleotides matching TRBD2. The CDR3 loop spans 15 amino acids. The ends lost 4 bases at V and 4 bases at J; junction bases unmatched: 6. Germline CDR1 is SGDLS and CDR2 is YYNGEE. CDR3 bases: TGTGCCAGCAGCAGAGGGACTAGCGGGTGGTACGAGCAGTACTTC. Its protein is CASSRGTSGWYEQYF.

This chain connects TRBV28 to TRBJ1-5; the match to TRBD1 covers 7 bases. Germline CDR1 reads MDHEN; CDR2 reads SYDVKM. The CDR3 extends over 14 amino acids. With 4 bases clipped from V and 8 bases from J, the junction kept 8 bases outside the gene matches. This chain's CDR3 is CASSSRGGGEPQHF. CDR3 sequence (DNA): TGTGCCAGCAGTTCCCGTGGAGGGGGCGAGCCCCAGCATTTT.

The sample holds many counts of this clonotype. Here the CDR3 DNA reads TGCAGTGCTAGAGTGCACAGCAGTTCCTATGGCTACACCTTC. Its translation: CSARVHSSSYGYTF. J is TRBJ1-2 and V is TRBV20-1; D is unclear. Trimming took 1 base from V and 4 from J, leaving 13 bases between them. This CDR3 region has 14 residues. Germline V gene data show CDR1 as DFQATT and CDR2 as SNEGSKA (reference sequence).

This sequence joins TRBV6-2 or TRBV6-3 and TRBJ1-6; D uncertain. Between the trimmed V and J ends, which lost 8 bases and 8 bases, there was a span of 16 bases. There are 14 residues in the CDR3. Germline CDR1 and CDR2: MNHEY and SVGEGT. The DNA of the CDR3 is TGTGCCAGCCATGGGGTGCCTAGGTATTCACCCCTCCACTTT. It is translated as CASHGVPRYSPLHF.

This clonotype was seen many times. V is TRBV4-2 and J is TRBJ2-2, with D possibly TRBD2 on 6 matching bases. V gave up 4 bases and J gave up 6 bases, with 15 bases separating them. The CDR3 runs 15 residues. The germline V gene encodes CDR1 LGHNA and CDR2 YNFKEQ. The CDR3, as DNA: TGTGCCAGCAGCCGCCGGGACTCCGAACCCGGGGAGCTGTTTTTT. This translates into CASSRRDSEPGELFF.

This clonotype was detected ten times or more. The rearrangement joins TRBV6-5 to TRBJ2-5; no firm D call. In germline, CDR1 is MNHEY, CDR2 SVGAGI. The CDR3 has 15 amino acids. V lost 6 bases, J lost 5 bases, and 19 bases lay in between. The CDR3 spells CASSVRAPEGETQYF. As DNA, the CDR3 is TGTGCCAGCAGCGTTAGGGCTCCCGAAGGGGAGACCCAGTACTTC.

This clonotype has a count of ten or more. The gene calls are TRBV28 and TRBJ1-4, with 7 nucleotides matching TRBD1. Per germline, CDR1 MDHEN and CDR2 SYDVKM. V gave up 3 bases and J gave up 6 bases; unmatched junction bases: 4. The CDR3 has 14 amino acids. CDR3 coding DNA: TGTGCCAGCAGTTTGAGGGGGCGGGATGAAAAACTGTTTTTT. Protein: CASSLRGRDEKLFF.

This clonotype showed up many times. The genes are TRBV6-2 or TRBV6-3 and TRBJ2-2; 8 bases are shared with TRBD1. The CDR3 is 15 amino acids. Germline lookup yields CDR1 MNHEY and CDR2 SVGEGT. Losses at the gene ends were 6 bases for V and 3 bases for J; bases not matched to a gene: 6. The CDR3 DNA follows: TGTGCCAGCAGACTGGGACAGGAGGACACCGGGGAGCTGTTTTTT. This codes for CASRLGQEDTGELFF.

This clonotype showed up many times. The rearrangement uses TRBV9 and TRBJ2-7; 8 bases match TRBD2. The CDR3 totals 14 residues. Germline values: CDR1 SGDLS, CDR2 YYNGEE. V dropped 0 bases and J dropped 6; count of bases not matched to a gene: 5. The CDR3 DNA is TGTGCCAGCAGCGTAGAAGCGGGGGCCTCCGAGCAGTACTTC. Its translation is CASSVEAGASEQYF.

This clonotype was counted ten times or more. An end of the junction does not agree with germline; a read error may underlie this. This sequence joins TRBV7-7 and TRBJ2-2; unclear D gene. Per germline, CDR1 SSHAT and CDR2 FNYEAQ (reference sequence). This CDR3 comprises 13 residues. As DNA, the CDR3 is TGTGCTAGCAGCTTAGACGGGACCGGGGAGCTGTTTTTT. It encodes CASSLDGTGELFF.

The sample holds a few counts of this clonotype. The chain employs TRBV7-2 and TRBJ1-4, with D uncertain. This CDR3 is built from 15 residues. CDR1 is SGHTA and CDR2 is FQGNSA in the germline V gene. The V gene lost 5 bases and the J gene lost 0 bases, with 10 bases spanning the gap. The CDR3 DNA is TGTGCCAGCAGCCCTACATACGCAACTAATGAAAAACTGTTTTTT. Translated: CASSPTYATNEKLFF.

The count of this clonotype is one. The J gene is TRBJ1-5, the V gene TRBV4-1; weak D call: TRBD1 (5 bases). V lost 1 base, J lost 6 bases, and 7 bases lay in between. Germline CDR1 and CDR2: MGHRA and YSYEKL. The CDR3 spans 13 residues. This CDR3 reads CASSQGDPQPQHF. CDR3 sequence (DNA): TGCGCCAGCAGCCAAGGGGACCCTCAGCCCCAGCATTTT.